The next 13 T cell receptor beta chains were all read from a single sample in a study. From the 5' RACE reads, TCRdb called clonotypes with MiXCR, one entry per CDR3 protein. The table lists under 60,000 distinct CDR3 sequences, more than 25% of them singletons. Sequenced material: naive CD4+ T cells sorted from blood. The subset denotes: naive CD4+ T cells, CD4+CD45RA+CD25-. These receptors all stem from a female donor with breast cancer.

This clonotype occurred many times. This chain uses TRBV9 with TRBJ2-3, with D perhaps matching TRBD1 (6 bases). Trimming pared 0 bases from V and 3 bases from J, leaving 8 bases between. Germline CDR1 SGDLS, CDR2 YYNGEE. The CDR3 is made up of 14 amino acids. This chain's CDR3 is CASSVDTGTDTQYF. CDR3 sequence (DNA): TGTGCCAGCAGCGTAGACACAGGGACAGATACGCAGTATTTT.

In this sample, this clonotype turned up many times. The rearrangement uses TRBV4-2 and TRBJ2-1; TRBD2 matches at 12 bases. The V gene's germline CDR1 is LGHNA and CDR2 YNFKEQ. The ends lost 2 bases at V and 7 bases at J; junction bases unmatched: 3. The CDR3 consists of 15 residues. CDR3 DNA sequence: TGTGCCAGCAGCCAACCGACTAGCGGGAGTAATGAGCAGTTCTTC. Translating it yields CASSQPTSGSNEQFF.

V gene TRBV12-3 or TRBV12-4 combines with J gene TRBJ1-2; unclear D gene. V was pared by 2 bases and J by 6 bases, with 7 bases between. This CDR3 has 12 amino acids. CDR3: CASSLSSDGYTF. CDR3 nucleotides: TGTGCCAGCAGTTTAAGCTCGGATGGCTACACCTTC.

This chain links TRBV5-1 with TRBJ2-6; D is possibly TRBD2 (5 bases). The CDR3 is 17 amino acids. Germline V gives CDR1 SGHRS, CDR2 YFSETQ. The V end lost 6 bases, the J end lost 0 bases, and 16 bases lay between the germline ends. CDR3 amino acids: CASTTSTGDSGANVLTF. CDR3 nucleotides: TGCGCCAGCACCACCTCCACCGGGGACTCTGGGGCCAACGTCCTGACTTTC. Together with reference TRBV5-1 and TRBJ2-6, the CDR3 gives the full variable domain: KAGVTQTPRYLIKTRGQQVTLSCSPISGHRSVSWYQQTPGQGLQFLFEYFSETQRNKGNFPGRFSGRQFSNSRSEMNVSTLELGDSALYLCASTTSTGDSGANVLTFGAGSRLTVL.

This chain uses TRBV12-3 or TRBV12-4 with TRBJ2-1, with D unresolved. V dropped 3 bases and J dropped 8 bases, with 11 bases sitting between them. There are 13 residues in the CDR3. The CDR3 loop is CASSLSILHEQFF. The CDR3 DNA is TGTGCCAGCAGTTTGTCCATTCTACATGAGCAGTTCTTC.

The chain employs TRBV6-2 or TRBV6-3 and TRBJ2-1, with D unclear. V lost 0 bases and J lost 7, with 7 bases in between. Germline CDR1 is MNHEY and CDR2 is SVGEGT. The CDR3 runs to 13 residues. The CDR3 is CASSYSPSNEQFF. Written as DNA, the CDR3 is TGTGCCAGCAGTTACTCGCCTAGTAATGAGCAGTTCTTC.

This clonotype has only a few counts. The gene calls are TRBV4-3 and TRBJ2-3; D call uncertain. The V end lost 6 bases, the J end lost 6 bases, and 13 bases lay between the germline ends. The CDR3 is 13 residues long. Germline lookup yields CDR1 LGHNA and CDR2 YSLEER. In nucleotides, the CDR3 is TGCGCCAGCAGTCGTCAGGCTAGGGATACGCAGTATTTT. This gives the protein CASSRQARDTQYF.

This clonotype qualifies as medium-sized (0.01 to 0.1%). The J gene is TRBJ1-2, the V gene TRBV29-1, with D unclear. Trimming shortened V by 2 bases and J by 0 bases, and 16 bases separated the two germline ends. In germline, CDR1 is SQVTM, CDR2 ANQGSEA. This CDR3 region has 16 residues. This CDR3 reads CSVETSPGRPNYGYTF. The CDR3 DNA reads TGCAGCGTTGAAACGTCTCCAGGCAGACCTAACTATGGCTACACCTTC. Combining the CDR3 with reference TRBV29-1 and TRBJ1-2 gives the whole variable domain SAVISQKPSRDICQRGTSLTIQCQVDSQVTMMFWYRQQPGQSLTLIATANQGSEATYESGFVIDKFPISRPNLTFSTLTVSNMSPEDSSIYLCSVETSPGRPNYGYTFGSGTRLTVV.

This clonotype was seen just once. The rearrangement joins TRBV27 to TRBJ1-1, with TRBD1 matching over 7 bases. CDR1 MNHEY and CDR2 SMNVEV come from the germline V gene (reference sequence). The length of the CDR3 is 13 residues. After removal of 3 bases from V and 11 bases from J, the junction contained 9 bases not matched to a gene. The CDR3 sequence is CASSFRQGDIAFF. CDR3 nucleotides: TGTGCCAGCAGTTTCCGACAGGGCGACATTGCTTTCTTT.

The table lists this clonotype with a few counts. The CDR3 loop is CSAKRTGTYEQYF. The CDR3 DNA is TGCAGTGCTAAAAGGACTGGGACCTACGAGCAGTACTTC. The chain employs TRBV20-1 and TRBJ2-7; weak D call: TRBD2 (5 bases). This CDR3 has 13 amino acids. CDR1 is DFQATT and CDR2 is SNEGSKA in the germline V gene (reference sequence). V was shortened by 4 bases and J by 2 bases, with 12 bases between the two germline ends.

The chain is built from TRBV5-1 and TRBJ2-7; D tentatively fits TRBD1 or TRBD2 (5 bases each). Trimming cost V 0 bases and J 0 bases, with 10 bases left between them. The CDR3 has 15 amino acids. Germline V gene lookup returns CDR1 SGHRS and CDR2 YFSETQ. The DNA for the CDR3 is TGCGCCAGCAGCTTGGCAGGGACCAGCTCCTACGAGCAGTACTTC. Translating gives CASSLAGTSSYEQYF. The whole variable domain, filled in from reference TRBV5-1 and TRBJ2-7, reads KAGVTQTPRYLIKTRGQQVTLSCSPISGHRSVSWYQQTPGQGLQFLFEYFSETQRNKGNFPGRFSGRQFSNSRSEMNVSTLELGDSALYLCASSLAGTSSYEQYFGPGTRLTVT.

This clonotype was observed a handful of times. The rearrangement uses TRBV9 and TRBJ2-1; 7 bases fit TRBD2. V lost 3 bases, J lost 4 bases, and 10 bases stayed unmatched. Per germline, CDR1 SGDLS and CDR2 YYNGEE. There are 16 residues in the CDR3. The DNA of the CDR3 is TGTGCCAGCAGCGAGCGGGACTATCAGTTATACAATGAGCAGTTCTTC. It yields the protein CASSERDYQLYNEQFF.

This clonotype was seen a handful of times. This chain connects TRBV12-3 or TRBV12-4 to TRBJ2-1, with D possibly matching TRBD1 (5 bases). The CDR3 is 16 amino acids. V dropped 3 bases and J dropped 2 bases, with 14 bases sitting between them. CDR3 residues: CASSFSRTPPYNEQFF. As DNA, the CDR3 is TGTGCCAGCAGTTTTTCCCGGACACCGCCCTACAATGAGCAGTTCTTC.